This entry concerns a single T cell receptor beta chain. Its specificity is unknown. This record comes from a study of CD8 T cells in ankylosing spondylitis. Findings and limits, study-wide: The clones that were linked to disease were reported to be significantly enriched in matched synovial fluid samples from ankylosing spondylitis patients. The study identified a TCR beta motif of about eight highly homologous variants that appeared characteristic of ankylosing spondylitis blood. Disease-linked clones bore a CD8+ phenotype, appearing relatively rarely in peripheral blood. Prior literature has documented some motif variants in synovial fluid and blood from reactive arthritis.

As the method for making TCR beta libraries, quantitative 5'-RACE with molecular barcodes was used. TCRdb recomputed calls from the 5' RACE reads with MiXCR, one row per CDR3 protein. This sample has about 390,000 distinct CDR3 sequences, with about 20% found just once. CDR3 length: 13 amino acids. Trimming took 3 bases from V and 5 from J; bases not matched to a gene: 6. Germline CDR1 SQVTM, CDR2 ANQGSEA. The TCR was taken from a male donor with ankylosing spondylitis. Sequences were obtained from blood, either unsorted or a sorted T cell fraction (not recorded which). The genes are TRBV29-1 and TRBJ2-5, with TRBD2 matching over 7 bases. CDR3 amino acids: CSVDGRAGETQYF. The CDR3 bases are TGCAGCGTTGATGGGAGGGCCGGGGAGACCCAGTACTTC.